This paragraph reports one TCR beta chain. This clone was detected once. Its cognate antigen has yet to be identified. Per-nucleotide qualities are absent, and no much larger clonotype sits a single base away. The CDR3, cysteine through phenylalanine, is 15 amino acids long. The sequence is cut down to CDR3 DNA, 45 bases in frame from base 1. The germline V end is reduced by 0 bases and the J end by 6 bases; junction bases left unmatched: 7. The germline V gene (reference sequence) sets CDR1 to MNHEY and CDR2 to SMNVEV. TCRbeta CDR3 regions were amplified from genomic DNA using the immunoSEQ Assay, a bias-controlled multiplex PCR. The source study handled its data this way. The number of nucleated cells in each sample was estimated from the amplification of reference gene primers within the assay. To quantify the absolute abundance of each unique TCRbeta CDR3 rearrangement, sequence reads were collapsed and filtered. Productive Simpson clonality was computed per sample as the square root of Simpson's diversity index over productive rearrangements. This is the immuneACCESS table as TCRdb keeps it, with only in-frame sequences that have V and J called. A part of the clones is gone; compared with another copy, unresolved V genes explain less than half, and the rest is unexplained. The DNA was the basis for D and trimming; V, J and clone size are from that table. In all, the sample holds under 250,000 clones, and more than 70% of those were seen once. The top ten clonotypes cover approximately 4% of the sample.

Each collaborating institution followed its own protocols to collect whole blood in K2EDTA tubes. Collaborator samples were shipped for TCRbeta analysis as frozen whole blood, isolated PBMCs, or DNA extracted from either sample type. The data are from a study of blood T cell repertoires in COVID-19 (dated by TCRdb to the early 2020s). In the study overall: Samples from collaborators originated in the United States, Italy and Spain and spanned both the acute and convalescent phases of COVID-19. Samples were obtained from the ongoing ImmuneRACE study (first 160 participants) and from approximately 1,200 subjects provided by 6 global collaborators. The repertoires were released in a freely available public database meant as a resource for research on the immune response to SARS-CoV-2. A de-identified subject ID, COVID-19 status, age in years and sex were almost always included in the sample metadata. Where available, HLA class I and class II types were taken from metadata supplied by the sample provider and were not determined by assay-based typing. The material from the prospective study consisted of cDNA or gDNA derived from T cells, B-cell-depleted T cells, or PBMCs. Subjects who had been exposed to COVID-19, were actively infected with it, or had recovered from it provided the deeply sampled blood TCRbeta repertoires that made up the dataset.

Broader findings and caveats from the paper: The amount of clinical and demographic metadata varied by source and participant and was provided uncurated.

The receptor's source is an elderly woman with acute or convalescent COVID-19. Sequenced sample: peripheral blood. The chain links TRBV27 with TRBJ1-1, with 7 middle bases fitting TRBD1. The CDR3 protein: CASSLSRQGRAEAFF. The nucleotide sequence is TGTGCCAGCAGTTTATCCCGACAGGGTAGAGCTGAAGCTTTCTTT.